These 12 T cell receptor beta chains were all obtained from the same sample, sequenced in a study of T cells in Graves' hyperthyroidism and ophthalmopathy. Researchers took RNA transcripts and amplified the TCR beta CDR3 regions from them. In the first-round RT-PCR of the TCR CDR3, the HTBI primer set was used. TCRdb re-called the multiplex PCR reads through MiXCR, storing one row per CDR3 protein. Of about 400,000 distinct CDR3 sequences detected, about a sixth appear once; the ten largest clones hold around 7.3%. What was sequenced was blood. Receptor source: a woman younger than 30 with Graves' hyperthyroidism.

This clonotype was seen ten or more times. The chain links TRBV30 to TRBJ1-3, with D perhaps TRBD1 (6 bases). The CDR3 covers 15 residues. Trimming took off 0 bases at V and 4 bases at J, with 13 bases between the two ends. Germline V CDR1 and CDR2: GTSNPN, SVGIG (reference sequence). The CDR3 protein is CAWSVAGAWGNTIYF. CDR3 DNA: TGTGCCTGGAGTGTGGCAGGGGCTTGGGGAAACACCATATATTTT.

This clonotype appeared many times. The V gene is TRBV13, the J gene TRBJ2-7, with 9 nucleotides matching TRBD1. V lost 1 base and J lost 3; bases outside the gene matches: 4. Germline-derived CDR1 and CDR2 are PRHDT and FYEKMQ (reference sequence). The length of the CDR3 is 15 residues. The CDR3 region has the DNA TGTGCCAGCAGCTTAGCCGGGACAGGGAACTACGAGCAGTACTTC. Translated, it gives CASSLAGTGNYEQYF. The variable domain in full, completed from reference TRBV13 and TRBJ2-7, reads AAGVIQSPRHLIKEKRETATLKCYPIPRHDTVYWYQQGPGQDPQFLISFYEKMQSDKGSIPDRFSAQQFSDYHSELNMSSLELGDSALYFCASSLAGTGNYEQYFGPGTRLTVT.

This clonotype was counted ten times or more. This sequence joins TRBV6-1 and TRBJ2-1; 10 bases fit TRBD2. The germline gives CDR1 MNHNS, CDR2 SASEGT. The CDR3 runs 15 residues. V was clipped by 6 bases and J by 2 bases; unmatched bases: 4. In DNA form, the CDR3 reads TGTGCCAGCAGGCGGGGGACTAGCGCCTACAATGAGCAGTTCTTC. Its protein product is CASRRGTSAYNEQFF.

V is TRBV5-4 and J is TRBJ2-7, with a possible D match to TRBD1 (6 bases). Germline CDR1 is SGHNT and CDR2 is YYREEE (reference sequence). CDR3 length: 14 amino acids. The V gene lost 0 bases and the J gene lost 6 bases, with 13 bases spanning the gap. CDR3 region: CASSLGPGEREQYF. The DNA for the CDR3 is TGTGCCAGCAGCTTGGGCCCAGGGGAACGCGAGCAGTACTTC.

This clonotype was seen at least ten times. CDR3 DNA: TGTGCCAGCAGCAAGACAGGGACGTTCACAGATACGCAGTATTTT. It codes for CASSKTGTFTDTQYF. The chain recombines TRBV11-2 with TRBJ2-3; 7 bases align to TRBD1. In germline, CDR1 is SGHAT, CDR2 FQNNGV. The ends lost 5 bases at V and 2 bases at J; junction bases unmatched: 7. The CDR3 extends over 15 amino acids.

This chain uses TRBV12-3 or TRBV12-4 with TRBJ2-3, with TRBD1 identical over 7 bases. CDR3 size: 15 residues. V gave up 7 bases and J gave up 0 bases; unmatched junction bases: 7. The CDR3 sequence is CASNFGQVSTDTQYF. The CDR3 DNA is TGTGCCAGCAACTTCGGACAGGTCAGCACAGATACGCAGTATTTT.

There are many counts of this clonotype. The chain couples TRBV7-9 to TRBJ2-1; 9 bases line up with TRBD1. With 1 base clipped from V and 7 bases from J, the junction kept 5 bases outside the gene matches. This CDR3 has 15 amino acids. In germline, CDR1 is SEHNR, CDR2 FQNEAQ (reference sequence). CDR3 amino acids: CASSLGTGVVNEQFF. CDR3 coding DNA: TGTGCCAGCAGCTTAGGGACAGGGGTGGTAAATGAGCAGTTCTTC.

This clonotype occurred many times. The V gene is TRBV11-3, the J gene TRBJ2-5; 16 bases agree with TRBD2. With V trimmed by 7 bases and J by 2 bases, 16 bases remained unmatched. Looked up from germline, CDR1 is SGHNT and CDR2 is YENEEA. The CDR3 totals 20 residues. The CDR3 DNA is TGTGCCAGCACCCCCCGGGCAGGGACTAGCGGGAGGGACCCGCAAGAGACCCAGTACTTC. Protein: CASTPRAGTSGRDPQETQYF.

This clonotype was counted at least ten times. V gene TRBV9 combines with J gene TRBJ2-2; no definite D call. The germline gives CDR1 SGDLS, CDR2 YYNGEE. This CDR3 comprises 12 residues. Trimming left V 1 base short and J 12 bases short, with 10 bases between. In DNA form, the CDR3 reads TGTGCCAGCAGCGTATATGGCTGGAAGCTGTTTTTT. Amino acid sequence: CASSVYGWKLFF.

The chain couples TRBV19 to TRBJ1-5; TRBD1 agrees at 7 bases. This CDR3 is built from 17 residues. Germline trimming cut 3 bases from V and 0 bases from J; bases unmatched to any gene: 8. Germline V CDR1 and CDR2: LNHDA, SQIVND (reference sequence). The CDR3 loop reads CASSIGTDSISNQPQHF. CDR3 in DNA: TGTGCCAGTAGTATCGGGACAGACTCTATTAGCAATCAGCCCCAGCATTTT. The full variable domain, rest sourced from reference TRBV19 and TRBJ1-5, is DGGITQSPKYLFRKEGQNVTLSCEQNLNHDAMYWYRQDPGQGLRLIYYSQIVNDFQKGDIAEGYSVSREKKESFPLTVTSAQKNPTAFYLCASSIGTDSISNQPQHFGDGTRLSIL.

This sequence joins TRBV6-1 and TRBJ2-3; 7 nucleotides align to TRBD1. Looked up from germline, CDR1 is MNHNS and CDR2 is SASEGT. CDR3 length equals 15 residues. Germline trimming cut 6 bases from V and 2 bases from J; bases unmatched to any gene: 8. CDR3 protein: CASRLQGVDTDTQYF. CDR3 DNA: TGTGCCAGCAGACTCCAGGGGGTTGACACAGATACGCAGTATTTT.

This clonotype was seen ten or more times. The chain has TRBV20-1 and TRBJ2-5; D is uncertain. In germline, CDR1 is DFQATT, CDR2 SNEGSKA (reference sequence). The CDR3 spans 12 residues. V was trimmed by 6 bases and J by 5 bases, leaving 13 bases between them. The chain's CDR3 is CSAMGLGETQYF. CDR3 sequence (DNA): TGCAGTGCCATGGGGTTGGGGGAGACCCAGTACTTC.